One T cell receptor beta chain is described in this entry. Its specificity is unknown. Using its own MiXCR run on the 5' RACE reads, TCRdb lists one record per CDR3 protein. This repertoire shows approximately 190,000 distinct CDR3 sequences, more than 15% found once; its top ten account for over 35%. The data are from a study of identical twins. Study results and caveats: Out-of-frame alpha sequences shared by twins were enriched for low generation probability. Cross-sectional statistics underpinned the conclusions; the same donors were not followed. With abundant cord blood beta clonotypes, insertions were fewer; memory repertoires showed no such pattern.

This CDR3 region has 13 residues. Trimming removed 0 bases at V and 4 bases at J, with 7 bases between. CDR1 is SGDLS, CDR2 YYNGEE, per germline. This same sample was also taken into another study, of T cells expressing NK-cell markers.

The genes are TRBV9 and TRBJ1-2, with D hard to call. What was sequenced was CD8+ T cells sorted from blood. The clonotype originates from a young woman in good health. DNA of the CDR3: TGTGCCAGCAGCGTAGTGAGTGGCTATGGCTACACCTTC. This gives the protein CASSVVSGYGYTF.